The next 9 T cell receptor beta chains were all read from a single sample in a study of regulatory T cells in long-lasting Graves disease. With iRepertoire HTBI primers and Arm-PCR of CDR3 regions, TCR beta libraries were built. Using its own MiXCR run on the multiplex PCR reads, TCRdb lists one record per CDR3 protein. The top ten hold around 37% of the sample, which has approximately 300,000 distinct CDR3 sequences, over 15% seen once. Specified time point: newly diagnosed GD, antithyroid drugs for less than 3 months. Preparation of the TCR library used RNA extracted from PBMCs. Source: peripheral blood mononuclear cells (PBMCs), taken at new diagnosis, from a patient treated with antithyroid drugs. Every receptor here comes from a female donor with Graves disease.

This clonotype was found many times. This rearrangement joins TRBV12-3 or TRBV12-4 to TRBJ2-2; weak D call: TRBD1 (6 bases). V gave up 0 bases and J gave up 4 bases, with 9 bases separating them. The CDR3 extends over 15 amino acids. The CDR3 nucleotides are TGTGCCAGCAGTTTAGCCAGGGGACGCACCGGGGAGCTGTTTTTT. Protein sequence: CASSLARGRTGELFF.

V is TRBV18 and J is TRBJ2-5, with 9 bases fitting TRBD1. V dropped 3 bases and J dropped 1; count of bases not matched to a gene: 3. The CDR3 is 15 amino acids. Germline V gene lookup returns CDR1 KGHSH and CDR2 LQKENI. DNA for the CDR3: TGTGCCAGCTCACCTTACAGGGGGCCCCAAGAGACCCAGTACTTC. Amino acids: CASSPYRGPQETQYF. The full variable domain, with the rest looked up from reference TRBV18 and TRBJ2-5, is NAGVMQNPRHLVRRRGQEARLRCSPMKGHSHVYWYRQLPEEGLKFMVYLQKENIIDESGMPKERFSAEFPKEGPSILRIQQVVRGDSAAYFCASSPYRGPQETQYFGPGTRLLVL.

The chain recombines TRBV3-1 with TRBJ1-1; no definite D call. Germline-derived CDR1 and CDR2 are LGHDT and YNNKEL (reference sequence). Trimming stripped 0 bases from V and 5 bases from J, with 13 bases between. The CDR3 contains 15 residues. The CDR3: CASSQDRVGKTEAFF. For the CDR3, the DNA is TGTGCCAGCAGCCAAGATCGGGTGGGGAAGACTGAAGCTTTCTTT.

There are many counts of this clonotype. The chain joins TRBV2 to TRBJ2-2; 11 bases align to TRBD2. CDR1 is SNHLY, CDR2 FYNNEI, per germline. The CDR3 spans 15 residues. Trimming took 8 bases from V and 5 from J; bases not matched to a gene: 7. The CDR3 coding sequence is TGTGCCAGCCGCGCGACTAGCGGGATAACCGGGGAGCTGTTTTTT. This translates into CASRATSGITGELFF.

This clonotype came up many times. The chain combines TRBV11-2 with TRBJ1-2; TRBD1 might be the D (5 bases). This CDR3 has 16 amino acids. The germline V and J ends were trimmed by 5 bases and 0 bases, with 16 bases remaining between them. Germline V gene data show CDR1 as SGHAT and CDR2 as FQNNGV. This chain's CDR3 is CASSLGVVRANYGYTF. The DNA for the CDR3 is TGTGCCAGCAGCCTGGGGGTGGTCCGAGCTAACTATGGCTACACCTTC.

This clonotype was recorded a few times. This CDR3 is CASSIQRQNSNQPQHF. As DNA, the CDR3 is TGTGCCAGTAGTATACAGAGACAGAATAGCAATCAGCCCCAGCATTTT. The chain employs TRBV19 and TRBJ1-5; the D gene is possibly TRBD1 (5 bases). The germline V gene encodes CDR1 LNHDA and CDR2 SQIVND (reference sequence). The CDR3 contains 16 residues. V dropped 2 bases and J dropped 0 bases, with 11 bases sitting between them.

This clonotype occurred many times. J is TRBJ2-3 and V is TRBV19; TRBD2 agrees at 11 bases. The V gene end was trimmed by 4 bases and the J gene end by 1 base; junction bases not matched to a gene: 7. The germline V gene has CDR1 LNHDA and CDR2 SQIVND (reference sequence). CDR3 length equals 17 residues. CDR3 amino acids: CASSTTLLAGGTDTQYF. The CDR3 DNA reads TGTGCCAGTAGTACGACATTACTAGCGGGAGGCACAGATACGCAGTATTTT.

The chain couples TRBV25-1 to TRBJ1-2; a possible D gene is TRBD1 (6 bases). This CDR3 is built from 14 residues. V lost 2 bases and J 4 bases, leaving 11 bases between the germline ends. CDR1 is MGHDK and CDR2 is SYGVNS in the germline V gene. Here the CDR3 reads CASSEGDIGYGYTF. The CDR3 DNA is TGTGCCAGCAGTGAAGGGGACATCGGCTATGGCTACACCTTC.

This clonotype has a count of ten or more. The genes are TRBV5-1 and TRBJ2-5; D ambiguous. Matching the DNA end better, TRBJ2-1 makes the J call doubtful. Germline CDR1 is SGHRS and CDR2 is YFSETQ. The CDR3 is made up of 14 amino acids. The CDR3: CASSLGLVVYEQFF. The DNA of the CDR3 is TGCGCCAGCAGCTTGGGGCTAGTGGTCTATGAGCAGTTCTTC.